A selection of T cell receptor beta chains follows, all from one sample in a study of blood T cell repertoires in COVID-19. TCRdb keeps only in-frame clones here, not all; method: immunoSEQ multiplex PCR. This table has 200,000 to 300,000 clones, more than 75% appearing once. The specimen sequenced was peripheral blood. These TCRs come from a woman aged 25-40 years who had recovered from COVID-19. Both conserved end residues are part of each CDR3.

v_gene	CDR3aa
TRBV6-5	CASKRVPEDTQYF
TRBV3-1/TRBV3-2	CASSQDTSGANYEQYF
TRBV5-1	CASTGTSGGYTGELFF
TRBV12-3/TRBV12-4	CASSLRGFYGYTF
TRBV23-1	CASRPKSVVYEKLFF
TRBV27	CASSFTGSLETQYF
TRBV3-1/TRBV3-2	CASSQGPGGSLETQYF
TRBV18	CASSPLDSLGGTQYF
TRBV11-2	CASSFQRGGYEQYF
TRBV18	CASSPTAGAPGHEQYF
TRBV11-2	CASSRSTGELFF
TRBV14	CASSRGLAGTYNEQFF
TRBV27	CASSRDREWGTIYF
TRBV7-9	CASSKGDRSTEAFF
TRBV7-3	CASSLTGTTPVEQYF
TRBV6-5	CASSYSGGDSSYEQYF
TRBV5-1	CASRELGLARETQYF
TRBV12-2	CASRLPAGGVTDTQYF
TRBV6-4	CASSWTGGSTDTQYF
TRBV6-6	CASSFSSSYEQYF
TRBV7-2	CASSFDSYEQYF
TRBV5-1	CASSPDRVTDTQYF
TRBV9	CASSVSQGAIGEKLFF
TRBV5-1	CASSSRRGLDYGYTF